A selection of T cell receptor beta chains follows, all from one sample in a study of cytomegalovirus exposure and HLA in healthy donors. Clones were sequenced by immunoSEQ multiplex PCR, and TCRdb holds only the in-frame ones, with some missing. The sample holds roughly 100,000 clones; more than 60% are singletons and the top ten take around 2.1%. The sample taken for sequencing was PBMCs. The receptors shown here come from a man aged 25 to 45 in good health and CMV-seronegative. The CDR3 runs from the conserved cysteine through the conserved F or W. Fields, in order: D gene, V gene, J gene, clone size, CDR3 DNA, CDR3 protein. The D gene is left open where the match is weak. The size of a clone is reported for some rows only, either as once, few or many, or as a class for expanded clones.

D: .
V: TRBV4-2
J: TRBJ2-1
size: few
DNA: TGTGCCAGCAGCCAACAGGGTCCTGAGCAGTTCTTC
CDR3: CASSQQGPEQFF

D: .
V: TRBV14
J: TRBJ2-1
size: .
DNA: TGTGCCAGCAGCGCCAGCAGGGGCAATGAGCAGTTCTTC
CDR3: CASSASRGNEQFF

D: TRBD2
V: TRBV5-1
J: TRBJ2-2
size: .
DNA: TGCGCCAGCAGCTTGGTGGCGCGGGGGGGCCGTACCGGGGAGCTGTTTTTT
CDR3: CASSLVARGGRTGELFF

D: .
V: TRBV19
J: TRBJ2-1
size: .
DNA: TGTGCCAGTAGCCCCGCCGGACAGAGATACAATGAGCAGTTCTTC
CDR3: CASSPAGQRYNEQFF

D: TRBD1
V: TRBV29-1
J: TRBJ2-7
size: .
DNA: TGCAGCGTTGAAGGACAGGGGGCGATCGAGCAGTACTTC
CDR3: CSVEGQGAIEQYF

D: TRBD2
V: TRBV4-1
J: TRBJ2-1
size: .
DNA: TGCGCCAGCAGCCAAGATGGGAGCGGGAGGGCCTCTAAGTTCTTC
CDR3: CASSQDGSGRASKFF

D: TRBD1
V: TRBV10-3
J: TRBJ2-2
size: .
DNA: TGTGCCATCAGGGGTACAGGGGGCGCCGACACCGGGGAGCTGTTTTTT
CDR3: CAIRGTGGADTGELFF

D: .
V: TRBV5-1
J: TRBJ2-1
size: few
DNA: TGCGCCAGCAGCCGAGACTACAATGAGCAGTTCTTC
CDR3: CASSRDYNEQFF

D: .
V: TRBV7-9
J: TRBJ2-2
size: once
DNA: TGTGCCAGCAGCCTATCCGGGAAAGGGAGTTATACCGGGGAGCTGTTTTTT
CDR3: CASSLSGKGSYTGELFF

D: .
V: TRBV10-3
J: TRBJ1-2
size: .
DNA: TGTGCCACTCCGGGAGATAACTATGGCTACACCTTC
CDR3: CATPGDNYGYTF

D: TRBD1
V: TRBV27
J: TRBJ2-3
size: .
DNA: TGTGCCAGCAGCCTCCGGGACAGAACAGATACGCAGTATTTT
CDR3: CASSLRDRTDTQYF

D: .
V: TRBV19
J: TRBJ1-2
size: many
DNA: TGTGCCAGTAACCCTGGGTATCGAGGGAATGGCTACACCTTC
CDR3: CASNPGYRGNGYTF

D: .
V: TRBV5-8
J: TRBJ1-1
size: once
DNA: TGTGCCAGCAGCTTGAGAGCTGGGGGCAACACTGAAGCTTTCTTT
CDR3: CASSLRAGGNTEAFF

D: .
V: TRBV5-4
J: TRBJ2-7
size: .
DNA: TGTGCCAGCAGCTTGGCGGGTGGAACCGCGAGAGAGCAGTACTTC
CDR3: CASSLAGGTAREQYF

D: TRBD1
V: TRBV6-5
J: TRBJ2-7
size: .
DNA: TGTGCCAGCAGTGCGGGGACAGGCGACTACGAGCAGTACTTC
CDR3: CASSAGTGDYEQYF

D: TRBD1
V: TRBV13
J: TRBJ2-7
size: .
DNA: TGTGCCAGCAGCCTAGGACAGGGGGGTAGCTACGAGCAGTACTTC
CDR3: CASSLGQGGSYEQYF

D: TRBD1
V: TRBV5-1
J: TRBJ1-2
size: .
DNA: TGCGCCAGCGGGTCGGGACAGGGGGTGCAATATGGCTACACCTTC
CDR3: CASGSGQGVQYGYTF

D: TRBD1
V: TRBV2
J: TRBJ1-1
size: .
DNA: TGTGCCAGCAGCTCGGACAGGGACACTGAAGCTTTCTTT
CDR3: CASSSDRDTEAFF

D: .
V: TRBV6-5
J: TRBJ2-3
size: few
DNA: TGTGCCAGCATTTCTAGCTTAAGCACAGATACGCAGTATTTT
CDR3: CASISSLSTDTQYF

D: .
V: TRBV29-1
J: TRBJ1-1
size: .
DNA: TGCAGCGTTGACAGGGCATCTGAAGCTTTCTTT
CDR3: CSVDRASEAFF

D: .
V: TRBV27
J: TRBJ1-1
size: .
DNA: TGTGCCAGCAGTCGACTAATGAACACTGAAGCTTTCTTT
CDR3: CASSRLMNTEAFF

D: TRBD2
V: TRBV28
J: TRBJ2-1
size: once
DNA: TGTGCCAGCACACGACTAGCGGGAAGGTTTGAGCAGTTCTTC
CDR3: CASTRLAGRFEQFF

D: .
V: TRBV15
J: TRBJ2-3
size: .
DNA: TGTGCCACCAACGGACTGAATACAGATACGCAGTATTTT
CDR3: CATNGLNTDTQYF

D: .
V: TRBV5-1
J: TRBJ1-1
size: .
DNA: TGCGCCAGCAGCTTGGCCTCAGACAGGTGGTTAGAAGCTTTCTTT
CDR3: CASSLASDRWLEAFF

D: .
V: TRBV19
J: TRBJ1-5
size: .
DNA: TGTGCCAGTAGTATTGGGAGACTCAATCAGCCCCAGCATTTT
CDR3: CASSIGRLNQPQHF

D: TRBD1
V: TRBV28
J: TRBJ1-1
size: once
DNA: TGTGCCAGCTCAGCCGGGACAGAGAACACTGAAGCTTTCTTT
CDR3: CASSAGTENTEAFF

D: TRBD2
V: TRBV15
J: TRBJ2-7
size: once
DNA: TGTGCCACCAGCAGAGCTAGCGGGAACGAGCAGTACTTC
CDR3: CATSRASGNEQYF

D: .
V: TRBV7-9
J: TRBJ2-3
size: .
DNA: TGTGCCAGCAGCACACTAGAAACAGATACGCAGTATTTT
CDR3: CASSTLETDTQYF

D: TRBD1
V: TRBV11-2
J: TRBJ1-4
size: .
DNA: TGTGCCAGCAGCTTAATAGGGACAGTTGCAACTAATGAAAAACTGTTTTTT
CDR3: CASSLIGTVATNEKLFF

D: .
V: TRBV5-1
J: TRBJ2-7
size: .
DNA: TGCGCCAGCCGCAACGGGAGCTCCTACGAGCAGTACTTC
CDR3: CASRNGSSYEQYF

D: TRBD2
V: TRBV9
J: TRBJ2-5
size: .
DNA: TGTGCCAGCAGCCCTGTGACTAGCGGGGGGGATGGGACCCAGTACTTC
CDR3: CASSPVTSGGDGTQYF

D: TRBD2
V: TRBV4-3
J: TRBJ2-3
size: .
DNA: TGCGCCAGCAGCCAGGGACTAGCGGGGGGCACAGATACGCAGTATTTT
CDR3: CASSQGLAGGTDTQYF

D: .
V: TRBV29-1
J: TRBJ1-1
size: .
DNA: TGCAGCGTTGAAGCCCCTCGGGGGATGAACACTGAAGCTTTCTTT
CDR3: CSVEAPRGMNTEAFF